A single sample gave rise to the 17 T cell receptor beta chains below, sequenced in a study of cytomegalovirus exposure and HLA in healthy donors. 60 Vbeta and 13 Jbeta primers were used in PCR. Data came from immunoSEQ multiplex PCR; TCRdb stores just in-frame clones and leaves some out. The table shows 75,000 to 80,000 clones, with more than 75% occurring only once. Specimen: PBMCs. Source of these receptors: a male donor in good health and CMV-seropositive.

The chain recombines TRBV29-1 with TRBJ1-1, with TRBD1 as a possible D gene (6 bases). Germline CDR1 SQVTM, CDR2 ANQGSEA. V was trimmed by 4 bases and J by 0 bases, leaving 9 bases between them. The CDR3 consists of 13 residues. The CDR3 bases are TGCAGCGTTGCAGGACAGTTGAACACTGAAGCTTTCTTT. Residues: CSVAGQLNTEAFF.

The rearrangement uses TRBV2 and TRBJ1-3, with 9 bases matching TRBD1. This CDR3 is built from 14 residues. V dropped 4 bases and J dropped 4; count of bases not matched to a gene: 2. CDR1 SNHLY and CDR2 FYNNEI come from the germline V gene. CDR3 sequence: CASSGTGAGNTIYF. For the CDR3, the DNA is TGTGCCAGCAGTGGGACAGGGGCCGGAAACACCATATATTTT.

The V gene is TRBV9, the J gene TRBJ2-2; D is unresolved. CDR1 is SGDLS, CDR2 YYNGEE, per germline. The CDR3 totals 13 residues. Trimming removed 0 bases from V and 6 bases from J, with 6 bases in between. The CDR3 region has the DNA TGTGCCAGCAGCGTAGACCCGGCCGGGGAGCTGTTTTTT. Its protein is CASSVDPAGELFF.

The chain uses TRBV5-5 and TRBJ2-7; a weak D match, TRBD2 (5 bases). The CDR3 is 14 residues long. Deletions cut 7 bases from V and 2 bases from J, with 16 bases between. Germline V gives CDR1 SGHKS, CDR2 YYEKEE (reference sequence). CDR3 DNA sequence: TGTGCCAGCGGCCCGTGGGAGCGGCCCTACGAGCAGTACTTC. It yields the protein CASGPWERPYEQYF.

This clone was recorded a few times. This sequence joins TRBV7-3 and TRBJ2-2; 8 nucleotides match TRBD1. The CDR3 is made up of 16 amino acids. CDR1 is SGHTA, CDR2 FQGTGA, per germline. Trimming took 5 bases from V and 5 from J; bases not matched to a gene: 10. Here the CDR3 reads CASSQAGQGGTGELFF. The DNA of the CDR3 is TGTGCCAGCAGCCAAGCAGGACAGGGAGGTACCGGGGAGCTGTTTTTT.

The chain couples TRBV5-1 to TRBJ2-5; 8 bases map to TRBD2. Germline CDR1 and CDR2: SGHRS and YFSETQ. The CDR3 is made up of 16 amino acids. Trimming cost V 0 bases and J 1 base; bases outside gene matches: 5. The DNA for the CDR3 is TGCGCCAGCAGCTTGGAGGGCGGGAGGACCCAAGAGACCCAGTACTTC. Its protein is CASSLEGGRTQETQYF.

This sequence joins TRBV28 and TRBJ2-6; 8 nucleotides line up with TRBD2. This CDR3 region has 15 residues. The trim removed 5 bases at V and 4 bases at J, leaving 4 bases unmatched. Germline V CDR1 and CDR2: MDHEN, SYDVKM. For the CDR3, the DNA is TGTGCCAGCAGTGCAGCGGGAGCCGGGGCCAACGTCCTGACTTTC. It yields the protein CASSAAGAGANVLTF.

This clone showed up just once. This chain connects TRBV9 to TRBJ2-2; 10 bases are a match to TRBD2. The V segment lost 0 bases and the J segment 4 bases; nucleotides outside the gene matches: 3. CDR3 length: 16 amino acids. CDR1 and CDR2 (germline): SGDLS, YYNGEE. The DNA for the CDR3 is TGTGCCAGCAGCGTAGAAGTAGCGGGAGGCACCGGGGAGCTGTTTTTT. This translates into CASSVEVAGGTGELFF.

This clone showed up just once. This chain uses TRBV5-4 with TRBJ2-7; 10 bases align to TRBD1. The CDR3 is 14 residues long. Germline trimming cut 9 bases from V and 6 bases from J; bases unmatched to any gene: 12. Germline values: CDR1 SGHNT, CDR2 YYREEE (reference sequence). Written as DNA, the CDR3 is TGTGCCACCCAAATGGGACAGGGGTATCGCGAGCAGTACTTC. Its protein is CATQMGQGYREQYF.

This clone came up once. The chain joins TRBV7-2 to TRBJ2-7; 7 bases agree with TRBD1. V was pared by 5 bases and J by 1 base, with 5 bases of the junction left unmatched. Germline CDR1 is SGHTA and CDR2 is FQGNSA. The CDR3 loop spans 14 amino acids. The CDR3 coding sequence is TGTGCCAGCAGCACCCGACAGGGATCCTACGAGCAGTACTTC. It encodes CASSTRQGSYEQYF. Using reference TRBV7-2 and TRBJ2-7 for the parts outside the CDR3, the full variable domain is GAGVSQSPSNKVTEKGKDVELRCDPISGHTALYWYRQSLGQGLEFLIYFQGNSAPDKSGLPSDRFSAERTGGSVSTLTIQRTQQEDSAVYLCASSTRQGSYEQYFGPGTRLTVT.

This sequence joins TRBV10-2 and TRBJ1-2, with 9 bases fitting TRBD1. There are 14 residues in the CDR3. V was clipped by 6 bases and J by 8 bases; unmatched bases: 10. Germline CDR1 is WSHSY and CDR2 is SAAADI. CDR3 sequence reads: CASRETTGGFGYTF. The CDR3 DNA is TGCGCCAGCAGGGAGACTACAGGGGGCTTCGGCTACACCTTC.

This clone is a singleton in its sample. V is TRBV6-5 and J is TRBJ1-5, with D perhaps matching TRBD1 (6 bases). The CDR3 has 15 amino acids. Germline V gives CDR1 MNHEY, CDR2 SVGAGI. Trimming cost V 6 bases and J 2 bases, with 14 bases left between them. The CDR3 nucleotides are TGTGCCAGCAGACAAACAGGGATGGGCAATCAGCCCCAGCATTTT. Protein: CASRQTGMGNQPQHF.

This clone was seen just once. The chain couples TRBV9 to TRBJ2-2; tentative D call: TRBD2 (5 bases). Germline V gene sequence: CDR1 SGDLS, CDR2 YYNGEE. CDR3 length equals 15 residues. V was clipped by 4 bases and J by 4 bases, with 14 bases between them. Here the CDR3 reads CASSSLDGVTGELFF. The CDR3 nucleotides read TGTGCCAGCAGCTCACTAGATGGTGTCACCGGGGAGCTGTTTTTT. The whole variable domain, filled in from reference TRBV9 and TRBJ2-2, reads DSGVTQTPKHLITATGQRVTLRCSPRSGDLSVYWYQQSLDQGLQFLIQYYNGEERAKGNILERFSAQQFPDLHSELNLSSLELGDSALYFCASSSLDGVTGELFFGEGSRLTVL.

The chain has TRBV11-1 and TRBJ1-1, with D maybe TRBD1 (6 bases). Trimming left V 1 base short and J 3 bases short, with 18 bases between. This CDR3 region has 17 residues. Germline V gives CDR1 SGHAT, CDR2 FQDESV (reference sequence). CDR3 in amino acids: CASSLDAGGAKDTEAFF. In DNA form, the CDR3 reads TGTGCCAGCAGCTTAGACGCGGGGGGCGCGAAGGACACTGAAGCTTTCTTT. Looking up the rest from reference TRBV11-1 and TRBJ1-1 gives the full variable domain: EAEVAQSPRYKITEKSQAVAFWCDPISGHATLYWYRQILGQGPELLVQFQDESVVDDSQLPKDRFSAERLKGVDSTLKIQPAELGDSAMYLCASSLDAGGAKDTEAFFGQGTRLTVV.

This clone was recorded a few times. J is TRBJ2-1 and V is TRBV28; 8 nucleotides match TRBD1. The CDR3 contains 14 residues. Germline CDR1 is MDHEN and CDR2 is SYDVKM. V was clipped by 8 bases and J by 2 bases; unmatched bases: 5. CDR3 in amino acids: CASDDRGTYNEQFF. CDR3 bases: TGTGCCAGCGACGACAGGGGAACCTACAATGAGCAGTTCTTC.

In its sample, this clone was seen a few times. The gene calls are TRBV18 and TRBJ2-7; D remains ambiguous. From germline, CDR1 is KGHSH and CDR2 LQKENI. V lost 3 bases to trimming and J lost 6 bases, with 18 bases between them. The CDR3 runs 15 residues. The CDR3 bases are TGTGCCAGCTCACCCCTCCCTGAACCCTCCGGCGAGCAGTACTTC. Protein product: CASSPLPEPSGEQYF.

This clone was counted only a few times. V is TRBV6-1 and J is TRBJ2-5; possibly TRBD2 for D (6 bases). With the DNA end fitting TRBJ2-7 better, the J assignment may be wrong. CDR1 is MNHNS, CDR2 SASEGT, per germline. The CDR3 sequence is 11 residues long. CDR3 loop: CASRGLTEQYF. The CDR3 region has the DNA TGTGCCAGCAGGGGACTCACCGAGCAGTACTTC.